The subject of this entry is one T cell receptor beta chain. Its antigen is not identified. Building the TCR beta libraries relied on iRepertoire HTBI primers, and CDR3 regions underwent Arm-PCR. TCRdb used MiXCR to reprocess the multiplex PCR reads, holding one entry per CDR3 protein. The sample lists 440,000 or so distinct CDR3 sequences; roughly 17% were seen once. These data belong to a study of regulatory T cells in long-lasting Graves disease. Whole-study results and caveats: Among samples with persistent disease, TRBV28, TRBJ1-2 and TRBJ2-5 were favored. Between persistent patients, roughly 2,600 public clonotypes were shared, exceeding the 966 shared between new patients.

The CDR3 totals 15 residues. From germline, CDR1 is SEHNR and CDR2 FQNEAQ (reference sequence). V lost 5 bases, J lost 8 bases, and 12 bases stayed unmatched. This sample's time point: newly diagnosed GD, antithyroid drugs for less than 3 months. The TCR library was made from RNA extracted from PBMCs. The data also belong to a second study, concerning T cells in Graves' hyperthyroidism and ophthalmopathy.

The J gene is TRBJ2-1, the V gene TRBV7-9; TRBD2 aligns across 7 bases. This sample comprised peripheral blood mononuclear cells (PBMCs), obtained at new diagnosis, from a patient treated with antithyroid drugs. This TCR derives from a woman aged 25 to 39 with Graves disease. This CDR3 is CASSRVAGVADEQFF. CDR3 bases: TGTGCCAGCAGCCGAGTAGCGGGTGTCGCGGATGAGCAGTTCTTC.